This TCR beta chain is from a study of control samples from healthy donors and cancer patients. The method was immunoSEQ multiplex PCR; TCRdb's version includes in-frame clones alone and lacks a portion of them. Of about 95,000 clones in the sample, about 88% are singletons; the top ten hold approximately 15%. The germline V and J ends were trimmed by 5 bases and 7 bases, with 12 bases remaining between them. The germline V gene encodes CDR1 SGHVT and CDR2 SQSDAQ. This CDR3 has 12 amino acids. The V call is TRBV7-4, the J call TRBJ2-7, with D tentatively TRBD2 (5 bases). This clonotype originated in a woman aged 65 to 85 in good health. Material for sequencing was blood. CDR3 protein: CASSLLGGEQYF. CDR3 nucleotides: TGTGCCAGCAGCCTCCTGGGCGGGGAGCAGTACTTC.